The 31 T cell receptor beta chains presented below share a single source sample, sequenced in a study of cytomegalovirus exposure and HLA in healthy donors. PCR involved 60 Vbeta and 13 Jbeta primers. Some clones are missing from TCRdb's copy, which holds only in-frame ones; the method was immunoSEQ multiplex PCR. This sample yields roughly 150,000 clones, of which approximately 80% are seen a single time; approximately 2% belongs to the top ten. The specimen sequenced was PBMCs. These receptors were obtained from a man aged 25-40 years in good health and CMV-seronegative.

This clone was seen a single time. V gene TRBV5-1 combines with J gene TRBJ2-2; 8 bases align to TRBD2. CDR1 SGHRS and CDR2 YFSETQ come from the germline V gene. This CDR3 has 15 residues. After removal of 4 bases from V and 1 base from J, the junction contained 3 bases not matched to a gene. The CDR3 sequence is CASSGSGRNTGELFF. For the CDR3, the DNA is TGCGCCAGCAGCGGAAGCGGGAGGAACACCGGGGAGCTGTTTTTT.

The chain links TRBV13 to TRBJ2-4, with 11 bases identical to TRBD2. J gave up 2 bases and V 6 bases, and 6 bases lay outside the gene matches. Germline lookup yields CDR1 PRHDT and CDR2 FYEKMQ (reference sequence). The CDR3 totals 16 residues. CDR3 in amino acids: CASRLLAGASKNIQYF. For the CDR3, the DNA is TGTGCCAGCAGGTTACTAGCGGGAGCTTCCAAAAACATTCAGTACTTC.

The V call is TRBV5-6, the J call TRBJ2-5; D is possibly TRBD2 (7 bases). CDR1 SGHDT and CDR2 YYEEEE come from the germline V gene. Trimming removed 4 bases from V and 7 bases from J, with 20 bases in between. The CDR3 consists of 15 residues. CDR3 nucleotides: TGTGCCAGCAGCCACCAGCGGAGGGGGGGGAGGACCCAGTACTTC. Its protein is CASSHQRRGGRTQYF. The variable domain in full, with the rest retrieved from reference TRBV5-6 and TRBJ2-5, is DAGVTQSPTHLIKTRGQQVTLRCSPKSGHDTVSWYQQALGQGPQFIFQYYEEEERQRGNFPDRFSGHQFPNYSSELNVNALLLGDSALYLCASSHQRRGGRTQYFGPGTRLLVL.

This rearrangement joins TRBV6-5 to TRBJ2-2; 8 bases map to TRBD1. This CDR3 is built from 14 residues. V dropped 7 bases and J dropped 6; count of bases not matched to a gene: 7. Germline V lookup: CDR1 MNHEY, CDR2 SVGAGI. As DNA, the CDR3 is TGTGCCAGCAAGCCGACAGGGGTACCCGGGGAGCTGTTTTTT. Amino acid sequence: CASKPTGVPGELFF.

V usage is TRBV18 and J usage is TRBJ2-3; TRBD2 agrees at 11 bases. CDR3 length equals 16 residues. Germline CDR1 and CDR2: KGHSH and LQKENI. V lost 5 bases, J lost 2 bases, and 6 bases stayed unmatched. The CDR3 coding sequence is TGTGCCAGCTCATCCATAGCGGGAGGGTTCACAGATACGCAGTATTTT. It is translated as CASSSIAGGFTDTQYF.

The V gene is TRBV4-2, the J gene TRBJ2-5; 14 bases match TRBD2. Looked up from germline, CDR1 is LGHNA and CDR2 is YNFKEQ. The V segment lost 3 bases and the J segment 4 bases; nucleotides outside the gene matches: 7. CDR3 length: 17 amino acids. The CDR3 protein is CASSQGGLAGVRETQYF. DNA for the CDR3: TGTGCCAGCAGCCAGGGGGGACTAGCGGGAGTGAGAGAGACCCAGTACTTC.

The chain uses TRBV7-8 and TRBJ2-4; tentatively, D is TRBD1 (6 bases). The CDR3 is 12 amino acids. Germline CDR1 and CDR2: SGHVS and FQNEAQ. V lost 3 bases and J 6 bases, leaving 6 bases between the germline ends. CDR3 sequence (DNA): TGTGCCAGCAGCTTGGACAGAAACATTCAGTACTTC. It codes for CASSLDRNIQYF.

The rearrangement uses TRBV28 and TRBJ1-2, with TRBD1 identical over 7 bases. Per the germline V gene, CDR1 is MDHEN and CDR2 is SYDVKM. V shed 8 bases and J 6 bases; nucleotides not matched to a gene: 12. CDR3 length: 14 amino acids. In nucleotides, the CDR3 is TGTGCCAGCTTAAGGGGGCGCGATCTAAATGGCTACACCTTC. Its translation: CASLRGRDLNGYTF.

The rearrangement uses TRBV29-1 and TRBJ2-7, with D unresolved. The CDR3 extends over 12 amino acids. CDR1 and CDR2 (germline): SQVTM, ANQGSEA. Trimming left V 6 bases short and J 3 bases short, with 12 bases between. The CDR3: CSVVTGYYEQYF. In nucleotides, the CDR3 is TGCAGCGTGGTGACTGGGTACTACGAGCAGTACTTC.

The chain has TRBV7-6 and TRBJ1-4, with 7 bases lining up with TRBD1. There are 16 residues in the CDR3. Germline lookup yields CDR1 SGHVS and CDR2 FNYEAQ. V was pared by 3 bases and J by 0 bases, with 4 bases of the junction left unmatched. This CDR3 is CASSFRTGTTNEKLFF. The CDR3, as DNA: TGTGCCAGCAGCTTCCGGACAGGAACAACTAATGAAAAACTGTTTTTT.

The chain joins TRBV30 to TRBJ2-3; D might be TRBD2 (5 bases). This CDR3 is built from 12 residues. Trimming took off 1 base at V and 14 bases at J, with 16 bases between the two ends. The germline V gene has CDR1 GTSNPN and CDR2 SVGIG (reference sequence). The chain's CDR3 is CAWSAERLRGYF. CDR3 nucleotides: TGTGCCTGGAGTGCTGAGCGCCTCCGGGGGTATTTT.

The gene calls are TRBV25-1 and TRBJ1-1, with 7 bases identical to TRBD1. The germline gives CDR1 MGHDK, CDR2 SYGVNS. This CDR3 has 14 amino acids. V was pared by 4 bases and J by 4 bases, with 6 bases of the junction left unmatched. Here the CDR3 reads CASSGAGGSTEAFF. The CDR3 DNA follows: TGTGCCAGCAGTGGAGCAGGGGGAAGCACTGAAGCTTTCTTT. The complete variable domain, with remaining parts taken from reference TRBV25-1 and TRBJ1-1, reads EADIYQTPRYLVIGTGKKITLECSQTMGHDKMYWYQQDPGMELHLIHYSYGVNSTEKGDLSSESTVSRIRTEHFPLTLESARPSHTSQYLCASSGAGGSTEAFFGQGTRLTVV.

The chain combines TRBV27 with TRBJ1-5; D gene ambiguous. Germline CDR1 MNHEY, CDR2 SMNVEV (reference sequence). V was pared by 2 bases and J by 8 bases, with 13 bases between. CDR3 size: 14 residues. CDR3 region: CASSLIPLREPQHF. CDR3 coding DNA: TGTGCCAGCAGTTTAATCCCCCTGCGGGAGCCCCAGCATTTT.

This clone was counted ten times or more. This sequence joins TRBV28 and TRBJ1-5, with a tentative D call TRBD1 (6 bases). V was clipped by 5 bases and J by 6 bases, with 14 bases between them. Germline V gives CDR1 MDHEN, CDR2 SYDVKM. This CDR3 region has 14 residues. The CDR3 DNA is TGTGCCAGCAGTCGAACAGGGTTTAGTCAGCCCCAGCATTTT. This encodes CASSRTGFSQPQHF.

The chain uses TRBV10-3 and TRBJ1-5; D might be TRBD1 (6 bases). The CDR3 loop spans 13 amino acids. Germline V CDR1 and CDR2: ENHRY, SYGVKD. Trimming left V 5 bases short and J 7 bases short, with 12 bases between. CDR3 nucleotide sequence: TGTGCCATCAGTTCAGGGGTCCAGCAGCCCCAGCATTTT. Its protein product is CAISSGVQQPQHF.

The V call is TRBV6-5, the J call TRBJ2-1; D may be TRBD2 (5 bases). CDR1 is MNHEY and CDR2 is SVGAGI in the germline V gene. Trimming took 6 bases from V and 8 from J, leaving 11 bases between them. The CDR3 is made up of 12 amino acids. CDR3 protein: CASRASGHEQFF. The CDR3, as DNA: TGTGCCAGCAGGGCCAGCGGTCATGAGCAGTTCTTC.

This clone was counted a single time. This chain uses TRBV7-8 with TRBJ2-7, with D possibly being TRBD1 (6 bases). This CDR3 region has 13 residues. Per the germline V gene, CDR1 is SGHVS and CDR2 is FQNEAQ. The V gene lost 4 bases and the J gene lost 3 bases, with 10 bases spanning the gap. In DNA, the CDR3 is TGTGCCAGCAGCTCGGGACAACTCTACGAGCAGTACTTC. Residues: CASSSGQLYEQYF.

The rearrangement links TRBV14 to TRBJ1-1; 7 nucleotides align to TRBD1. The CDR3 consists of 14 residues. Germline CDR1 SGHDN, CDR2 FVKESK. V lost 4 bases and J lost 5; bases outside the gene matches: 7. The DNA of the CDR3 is TGTGCCAGCAGCCGCCAGACAGGGAGTACTGAAGCTTTCTTT. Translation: CASSRQTGSTEAFF.

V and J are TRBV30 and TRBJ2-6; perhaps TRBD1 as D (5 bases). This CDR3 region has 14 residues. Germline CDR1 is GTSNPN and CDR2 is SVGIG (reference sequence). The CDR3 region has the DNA TGTGGTGGACAAACACAGGCTGGGGCCAACGTCCTGACTTTC. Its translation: CGGQTQAGANVLTF. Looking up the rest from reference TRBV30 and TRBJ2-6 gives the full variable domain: SQTIHQWPATLVQPVGSPLSLECTVEGTSNPNLYWYRQAAGRGLQLLFYSVGIGQISSEVPQNLSASRPQDRQFILSSKKLLLSDSGFYLCGGQTQAGANVLTFGAGSRLTVL.

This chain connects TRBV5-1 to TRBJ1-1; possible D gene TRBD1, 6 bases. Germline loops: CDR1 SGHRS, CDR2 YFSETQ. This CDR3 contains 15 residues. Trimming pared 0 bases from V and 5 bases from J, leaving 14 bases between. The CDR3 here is CASSLDPGVGTEAFF. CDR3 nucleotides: TGCGCCAGCAGCTTGGATCCAGGGGTTGGGACTGAAGCTTTCTTT. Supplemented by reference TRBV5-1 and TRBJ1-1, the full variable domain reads KAGVTQTPRYLIKTRGQQVTLSCSPISGHRSVSWYQQTPGQGLQFLFEYFSETQRNKGNFPGRFSGRQFSNSRSEMNVSTLELGDSALYLCASSLDPGVGTEAFFGQGTRLTVV.

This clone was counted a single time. The CDR3 loop reads CASSPAGTDGTEAFF. In nucleotides, the CDR3 is TGTGCCAGCTCACCTGCCGGGACAGATGGCACTGAAGCTTTCTTT. J is TRBJ1-1 and V is TRBV18; 7 positions agree with TRBD1. The germline gives CDR1 KGHSH, CDR2 LQKENI. Losses at the gene ends were 3 bases for V and 4 bases for J; bases not matched to a gene: 8. The CDR3 sequence is 15 residues long. Full variable domain (rest looked up from reference TRBV18 and TRBJ1-1): NAGVMQNPRHLVRRRGQEARLRCSPMKGHSHVYWYRQLPEEGLKFMVYLQKENIIDESGMPKERFSAEFPKEGPSILRIQQVVRGDSAAYFCASSPAGTDGTEAFFGQGTRLTVV.

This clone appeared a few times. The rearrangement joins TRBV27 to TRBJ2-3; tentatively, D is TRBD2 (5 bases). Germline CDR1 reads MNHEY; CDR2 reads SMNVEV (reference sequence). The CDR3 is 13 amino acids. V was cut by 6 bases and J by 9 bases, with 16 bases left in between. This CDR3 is CASRASSGNTQYF. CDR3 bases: TGTGCCAGCAGAGCCTCATCGGGGAACACGCAGTATTTT.

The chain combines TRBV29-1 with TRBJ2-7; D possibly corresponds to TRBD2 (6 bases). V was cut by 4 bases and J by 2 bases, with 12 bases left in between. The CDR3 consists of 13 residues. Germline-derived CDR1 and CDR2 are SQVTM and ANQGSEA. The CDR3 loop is CSVAGGGTYEQYF. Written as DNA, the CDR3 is TGCAGCGTTGCAGGAGGCGGGACCTACGAGCAGTACTTC.

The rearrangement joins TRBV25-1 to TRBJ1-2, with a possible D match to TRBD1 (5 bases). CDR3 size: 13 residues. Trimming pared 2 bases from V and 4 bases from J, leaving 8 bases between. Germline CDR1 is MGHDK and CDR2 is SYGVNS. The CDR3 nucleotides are TGTGCCAGCAGTGAAAAGACAGTCTATGGCTACACCTTC. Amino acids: CASSEKTVYGYTF.

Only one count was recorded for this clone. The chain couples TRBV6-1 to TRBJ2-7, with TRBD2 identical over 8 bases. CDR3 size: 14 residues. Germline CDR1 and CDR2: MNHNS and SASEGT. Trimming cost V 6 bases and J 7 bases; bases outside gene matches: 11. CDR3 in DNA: TGTGCCAGCAGACTGAGCGGGAGCCAGGGGGAGCAGTACTTC. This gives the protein CASRLSGSQGEQYF.

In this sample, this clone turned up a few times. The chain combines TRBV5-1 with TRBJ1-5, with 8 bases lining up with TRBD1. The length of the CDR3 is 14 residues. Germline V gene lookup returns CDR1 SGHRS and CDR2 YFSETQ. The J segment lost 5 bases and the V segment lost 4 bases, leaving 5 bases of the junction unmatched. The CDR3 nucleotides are TGCGCCAGCAGCCCGGACAGGGTGGATCAGCCCCAGCATTTT. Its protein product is CASSPDRVDQPQHF.

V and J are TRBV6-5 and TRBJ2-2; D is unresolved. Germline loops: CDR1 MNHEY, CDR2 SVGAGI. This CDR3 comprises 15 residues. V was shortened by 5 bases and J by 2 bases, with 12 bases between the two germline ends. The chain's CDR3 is CASSPGLLNTGELFF. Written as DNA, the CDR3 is TGTGCCAGCAGTCCTGGGCTGTTAAACACCGGGGAGCTGTTTTTT.

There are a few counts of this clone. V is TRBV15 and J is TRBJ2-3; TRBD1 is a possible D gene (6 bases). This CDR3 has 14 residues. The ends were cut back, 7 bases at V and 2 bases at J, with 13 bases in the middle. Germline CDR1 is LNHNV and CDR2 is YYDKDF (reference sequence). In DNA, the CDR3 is TGTGCCACCACCCCGGGACACTCCACAGATACGCAGTATTTT. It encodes CATTPGHSTDTQYF.

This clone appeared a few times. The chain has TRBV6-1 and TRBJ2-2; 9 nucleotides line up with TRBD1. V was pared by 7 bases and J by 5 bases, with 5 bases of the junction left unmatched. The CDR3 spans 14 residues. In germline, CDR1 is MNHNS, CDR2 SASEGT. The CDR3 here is CASNWDRETGELFF. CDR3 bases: TGTGCCAGCAACTGGGACAGGGAGACCGGGGAGCTGTTTTTT.

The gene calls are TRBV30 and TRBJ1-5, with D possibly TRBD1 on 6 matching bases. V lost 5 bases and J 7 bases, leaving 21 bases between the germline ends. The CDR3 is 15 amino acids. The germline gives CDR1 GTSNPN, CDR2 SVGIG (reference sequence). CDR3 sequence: CAWSGTGLGVQPQHF. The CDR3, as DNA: TGTGCCTGGTCCGGTACAGGGTTGGGGGTCCAGCCCCAGCATTTT.

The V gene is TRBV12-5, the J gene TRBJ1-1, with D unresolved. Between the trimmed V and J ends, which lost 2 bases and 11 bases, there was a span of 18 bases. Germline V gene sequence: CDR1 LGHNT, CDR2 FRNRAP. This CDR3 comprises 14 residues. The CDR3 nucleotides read TGTGCTAGTGGTTTGCGACGGAGGCTAAATCGGGCTTTCTTT. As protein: CASGLRRRLNRAFF.